This T cell receptor (beta chain) derives from a study of response to subunit inactivated influenza vaccine (dated by TCRdb to the late 2010s). For context, the study as a whole: To follow how T cells responded to a trivalent subunit inactivated influenza vaccine, the researchers relied on deep quantitative profiling of the T cell receptor repertoire.

Points on this clonotype: Its antigen is not yet known. Nothing much larger sits one base from this clone, and base qualities are not available.

Taken with the paper, the label for time point translates to: more than 35 days after influenza vaccine administration. What the research found in general, with its limitations: According to the authors, only a limited number of new T cells may be recruited by each seasonal influenza vaccination.

Receptor libraries were prepared by RT-PCR. The sequencing machine was an Illumina HiSeq 2500. TCRdb trimmed public reads at Q25 via fastp, called clones via MiXCR and kept in-frame beta chains. Duplicate CDR3 protein sequences are folded into a single record with the most common DNA and genes. This sample has 430,000 or so distinct CDR3 sequences in its table, and about a tenth of those were observed once. 12% of the sample goes to the ten largest clones. The source is a man aged 45 to 65 who received an inactivated influenza vaccine. Donor details come from another sample of the same person, matched by shared clones. The sample was PBMCs from blood, taken 35 to 45 days after vaccination.

The CDR3 is CASSYAPSGANVLTF. In nucleotide form, the sequence is TGTGCCAGCAGTTACGCCCCCTCTGGGGCCAACGTCCTGACTTTC. The V gene is TRBV6-5 and the J gene is TRBJ2-6, with no confidently assigned D gene. The cysteine opens and the phenylalanine closes a CDR3 of 15 amino acids. The entry retains the CDR3 DNA only, 45 bases that are in frame from base 1. Cut back by 2 bases and 0 bases, the V and J ends lie 5 bases apart. CDR1 and CDR2, per the germline V gene, are MNHEY and SVGAGI.